A selection of T cell receptor beta chains follows, all from one sample in a study of T cell responses to AZD1222 COVID-19 vaccine. This table comes from immunoSEQ multiplex PCR, and its TCRdb copy is limited to in-frame clones, with some not included. This table has about 83,000 clones, roughly 88% appearing once. The sample consisted of peripheral blood, taken on day 0 of MenACWY control vaccination. The source of these receptors is an adult in good health. Both conserved end residues are part of each CDR3. Each record gives: D gene, CDR3 length, V gene, J gene, clone size, CDR3 DNA, CDR3 protein. D genes are given only for firm matches. Size is omitted from some rows. Given values are once, few, many or a class for expanded clones.

D: NA; length: 15; V: TRBV15; J: TRBJ2-7; size: few; DNA: TGTGCCACCAGCAGAGATACCCTCAGCTCCTACGAGCAGTACTTC; CDR3: CATSRDTLSSYEQYF
D: TRBD1; length: 17; V: TRBV24-1; J: TRBJ2-1; size: NA; DNA: TGTGCCACCAGTGATTTGTGGGCCGGGACAGGGCTCAATGAGCAGTTCTTC; CDR3: CATSDLWAGTGLNEQFF
D: NA; length: 15; V: TRBV6-1; J: TRBJ1-1; size: NA; DNA: TGTGCCAGCAGTGAAGCCGGCCGCAGGTCCACTGAAGCTTTCTTT; CDR3: CASSEAGRRSTEAFF
D: NA; length: 13; V: TRBV9; J: TRBJ2-7; size: NA; DNA: TGTGCCAGCAGCGTTGGCTACGGAATCGAGCAGTACTTC; CDR3: CASSVGYGIEQYF
D: NA; length: 13; V: TRBV7-9; J: TRBJ2-1; size: NA; DNA: TGTGCCAGCAGCATGACTAGCTACAATGAGCAGTTCTTC; CDR3: CASSMTSYNEQFF
D: NA; length: 13; V: TRBV19; J: TRBJ1-4; size: NA; DNA: TGTGCCAGTAGCCCCGCAACTAATGAAAAACTGTTTTTT; CDR3: CASSPATNEKLFF
D: NA; length: 11; V: TRBV10-2; J: TRBJ1-5; size: NA; DNA: TGCGCCAGCAGGTATAATCAGCCCCAGCATTTT; CDR3: CASRYNQPQHF
D: NA; length: 15; V: TRBV19; J: TRBJ1-4; size: NA; DNA: TGTGCCAGTAGAGAACCGGGACCATTAATGAGCAAACTGTTTTTT; CDR3: CASREPGPLMSKLFF
D: TRBD1; length: 14; V: TRBV19; J: TRBJ1-4; size: once; DNA: TGTGCCAGTAGTCCCGGGACAGCTGGTGAAAAACTGTTTTTT; CDR3: CASSPGTAGEKLFF
D: TRBD2; length: 15; V: TRBV25-1; J: TRBJ2-1; size: NA; DNA: TGTGCCAGCAGTGAGGTCTCGGGAGGGTACAATGAGCAGTTCTTC; CDR3: CASSEVSGGYNEQFF
D: NA; length: 14; V: TRBV6-5; J: TRBJ2-5; size: NA; DNA: TGTGCCAGCAGTTACTCGTGGAGAGAAGAGACCCAGTACTTC; CDR3: CASSYSWREETQYF
D: NA; length: 14; V: TRBV7-9; J: TRBJ2-2; size: NA; DNA: TGTGCCAGCAGTAGGACTGGGAACACCGGGGAGCTGTTTTTT; CDR3: CASSRTGNTGELFF
D: NA; length: 16; V: TRBV3-1/TRBV3-2; J: TRBJ1-2; size: many; DNA: TGTGCCAGCAGCTATAGCCGGACAGAAGCTAACTATGGCTACACCTTC; CDR3: CASSYSRTEANYGYTF
D: NA; length: 14; V: TRBV11-2; J: TRBJ2-2; size: once; DNA: TGTGCCAGCCTTAGAAGGGACTACACCGGGGAGCTGTTTTTT; CDR3: CASLRRDYTGELFF
D: NA; length: 12; V: TRBV27; J: TRBJ2-4; size: NA; DNA: TGTGCCAGCAGTAAGGACAAAAACATTCAGTACTTC; CDR3: CASSKDKNIQYF
D: TRBD1; length: 15; V: TRBV25-1; J: TRBJ1-5; size: NA; DNA: TGTGCCAGCAGTGAAGGGGACAGGGACGATCAGCCCCAGCATTTT; CDR3: CASSEGDRDDQPQHF
D: NA; length: 13; V: TRBV19; J: TRBJ1-5; size: NA; DNA: TGTGCCAGTAGTGAAGCGGCGAATCAGCCCCAGCATTTT; CDR3: CASSEAANQPQHF
D: TRBD1; length: 14; V: TRBV28; J: TRBJ2-7; size: NA; DNA: TGTGCCAGCAGTCGGACAGGGTCTGTATACGAGCAGTACTTC; CDR3: CASSRTGSVYEQYF
D: NA; length: 15; V: TRBV9; J: TRBJ1-3; size: NA; DNA: TGTGCCAGCAGCGCACTCGGCGGGGCTGGAAACACCATATATTTT; CDR3: CASSALGGAGNTIYF
D: NA; length: 13; V: TRBV7-7; J: TRBJ2-2; size: NA; DNA: TGTGCCAGCAGCGACAGGAATGGAGGGGAGCTGTTTTTT; CDR3: CASSDRNGGELFF
D: NA; length: 12; V: TRBV6-1; J: TRBJ2-7; size: NA; DNA: TGTGCCAGCAGTGAAACTACCTACGAGCAGTACTTC; CDR3: CASSETTYEQYF
D: TRBD1; length: 18; V: TRBV4-3; J: TRBJ2-4; size: NA; DNA: TGCGCCAGCAGCCAAGATTTTAATTGGGACAGCACTAAAAACATTCAGTACTTC; CDR3: CASSQDFNWDSTKNIQYF
D: TRBD1; length: 13; V: TRBV12-5; J: TRBJ1-1; size: NA; DNA: TGTGCTAGTTCCTCCTCAGGGGGGTCTGAAGCTTTCTTT; CDR3: CASSSSGGSEAFF
D: NA; length: 13; V: TRBV18; J: TRBJ2-7; size: NA; DNA: TGTGCCAGCTCACTTACGACCGTCTACGAGCAGTACTTC; CDR3: CASSLTTVYEQYF
D: TRBD2; length: 17; V: TRBV4-3; J: TRBJ2-6; size: NA; DNA: TGCGCCAGCAGCCAAGGGACGGGAGGGTCTGGGGCCAACGTCCTGACTTTC; CDR3: CASSQGTGGSGANVLTF
D: NA; length: 15; V: TRBV18; J: TRBJ1-5; size: NA; DNA: TGTGCCAGCTCACCGGCTGGACAGCTCAATCAGCCCCAGCATTTT; CDR3: CASSPAGQLNQPQHF
D: NA; length: 14; V: TRBV7-2; J: TRBJ1-3; size: NA; DNA: TGTGCCAGCAGCCCCCGACAGCCTGGAAACACCATATATTTT; CDR3: CASSPRQPGNTIYF
D: NA; length: 12; V: TRBV28; J: TRBJ2-1; size: NA; DNA: TGTGCCAGCAGCCCCCAGTACAATGAGCAGTTCTTC; CDR3: CASSPQYNEQFF
D: NA; length: 15; V: TRBV4-3; J: TRBJ2-1; size: NA; DNA: TGCGCCAGCAGCCAAAACAGGTACCCCTACAATGAGCAGTTCTTC; CDR3: CASSQNRYPYNEQFF
D: NA; length: 13; V: TRBV28; J: TRBJ1-1; size: NA; DNA: TGTGCCAGCAGAACGGGGCAAAGGACTGAAGCTTTCTTT; CDR3: CASRTGQRTEAFF
D: NA; length: 11; V: TRBV20-1; J: TRBJ2-3; size: NA; DNA: TGCAGTGCTAGCCGGGTGGATACGCAGTATTTT; CDR3: CSASRVDTQYF
D: NA; length: 14; V: TRBV5-1; J: TRBJ2-3; size: NA; DNA: TGCGCCAGCAGCTTGGGGACGATCACAGATACGCAGTATTTT; CDR3: CASSLGTITDTQYF
D: NA; length: 15; V: TRBV6-5; J: TRBJ2-3; size: NA; DNA: TGTGCCAGCATGATTCTGGGACTGGGCACAGATACGCAGTATTTT; CDR3: CASMILGLGTDTQYF
D: NA; length: 14; V: TRBV3-1/TRBV3-2; J: TRBJ2-7; size: NA; DNA: TGTGCCAGCAGCCAGGCGAGCCCGGGTCTCGGGCAGTACTTC; CDR3: CASSQASPGLGQYF
D: TRBD2; length: 15; V: TRBV7-6; J: TRBJ2-7; size: NA; DNA: TGTGCCAGCAGCCCAGGGACTAGCGGCACCTACGAGCAGTACTTC; CDR3: CASSPGTSGTYEQYF
D: TRBD1; length: 15; V: TRBV6-1; J: TRBJ1-1; size: NA; DNA: TGTGCCAGCAGTGACCGGACAGGGGGCAACACTGAAGCTTTCTTT; CDR3: CASSDRTGGNTEAFF
D: TRBD1; length: 14; V: TRBV18; J: TRBJ1-1; size: NA; DNA: TGTGCCAGCTCACCAGGAGCGGACAGGGTGGCAGCTTTCTTT; CDR3: CASSPGADRVAAFF
D: NA; length: 13; V: TRBV30; J: TRBJ2-1; size: NA; DNA: TGTGCCTGGAGTATGGACAAGTACAATGAGCAGTTCTTC; CDR3: CAWSMDKYNEQFF
D: NA; length: 10; V: TRBV29-1; J: TRBJ2-3; size: NA; DNA: TGCAGCGTTGGAGAGTATACGCAGTATTTT; CDR3: CSVGEYTQYF
D: NA; length: 15; V: TRBV7-3; J: TRBJ1-1; size: NA; DNA: TGTGCCAGCAGCTCTTCCCCCGCGGAGTACACTGAAGCTTTCTTT; CDR3: CASSSSPAEYTEAFF
D: TRBD2; length: 16; V: TRBV6-1; J: TRBJ2-1; size: NA; DNA: TGTGCCAGCAGTGACCCCGGGGGGGTTTTTAACAATGAGCAGTTCTTC; CDR3: CASSDPGGVFNNEQFF
D: NA; length: 11; V: TRBV30; J: TRBJ2-7; size: NA; DNA: TGTGCCTGGACGATCGGTGGCGAGCAGTACTTC; CDR3: CAWTIGGEQYF
D: NA; length: 14; V: TRBV15; J: TRBJ2-5; size: NA; DNA: TGTGCCACCAGCAGAGGACAGATCCAAGAGACCCAGTACTTC; CDR3: CATSRGQIQETQYF
D: NA; length: 17; V: TRBV19; J: TRBJ1-3; size: few; DNA: TGTGCCAGTTGGAGGGGCCAGGGCAAGACCTCTGGAAACACCATATATTTT; CDR3: CASWRGQGKTSGNTIYF
D: TRBD1; length: 16; V: TRBV4-3; J: TRBJ1-2; size: NA; DNA: TGCGCCAGCAGCCTAGGACAGGGTTTCACTTGGGGCGGCTACACCTTC; CDR3: CASSLGQGFTWGGYTF
D: TRBD1; length: 13; V: TRBV30; J: TRBJ1-1; size: NA; DNA: TGTGCCTGGACGGGTACAGGGGGCACTGAAGCTTTCTTT; CDR3: CAWTGTGGTEAFF
D: TRBD2; length: 14; V: TRBV5-4; J: TRBJ2-7; size: NA; DNA: TGTGCCAGCAGCTTCCTCCCTAGCGGGTACGAGCAGTACTTC; CDR3: CASSFLPSGYEQYF
D: NA; length: 14; V: TRBV5-6; J: TRBJ1-3; size: NA; DNA: TGTGCCAGCAGTTCCCTCCAATCTGGAAACACCATATATTTT; CDR3: CASSSLQSGNTIYF
D: NA; length: 16; V: TRBV14; J: TRBJ1-5; size: NA; DNA: TGTGCCAGCACCTCTGGGGGAAGGGGAGGTGGTCAGCCCCAGCATTTT; CDR3: CASTSGGRGGGQPQHF
D: NA; length: 11; V: TRBV28; J: TRBJ2-5; size: NA; DNA: TGTGCCAGCAGTTTCACGGAGACCCAGTACTTC; CDR3: CASSFTETQYF
D: NA; length: 12; V: TRBV28; J: TRBJ2-1; size: NA; DNA: TGTGCCAGCAGTTTCCTACCCAATGAGCAGTTCTTC; CDR3: CASSFLPNEQFF
D: TRBD1; length: 13; V: TRBV29-1; J: TRBJ1-4; size: NA; DNA: TGCAGCGTTGGGGACAGGAGAGATGAAAAACTGTTTTTT; CDR3: CSVGDRRDEKLFF
D: NA; length: 14; V: TRBV28; J: TRBJ2-3; size: NA; DNA: TGTGCCAGCAGTGGACCCTTAACCACAGATACGCAGTATTTT; CDR3: CASSGPLTTDTQYF
D: TRBD1; length: 14; V: TRBV10-3; J: TRBJ2-2; size: NA; DNA: TGTGCCATCGCGGGACAGGGGAGCACCGGGGAGCTGTTTTTT; CDR3: CAIAGQGSTGELFF
D: NA; length: 14; V: TRBV4-3; J: TRBJ2-7; size: NA; DNA: TGCGCCAGCAGCCAAGTGGGGGGGGCATACGAGCAGTACTTC; CDR3: CASSQVGGAYEQYF